This T cell receptor (beta chain) is drawn from a study of spatial heterogeneity in lung cancer. TCRdb re-derived calls from the 5' RACE reads in MiXCR, one entry per CDR3 protein. The sample records about 70,000 distinct CDR3 sequences, 7.5% to 10% being singletons. The sample's time point: blood at routine non-recurrence follow-up after resection. Researchers sequenced whole RNA taken from tumor, nontumor lung or frozen PBMC without sorting. Trimming removed 3 bases from V and 8 bases from J, with 13 bases in between. The CDR3 contains 13 residues. The TCR originated in a female donor with early-stage non-small cell lung cancer. This chain joins TRBV12-3 or TRBV12-4 and TRBJ1-2; unclear D gene. The starting material was PBMCs, obtained at follow-up. The CDR3 loop is CASSFLLRLGYTF. The CDR3 DNA reads TGTGCCAGCAGTTTCCTATTAAGGTTGGGCTACACCTTC.